Listed here are 16 T cell receptor beta chains from one sample, sequenced in a study of cytomegalovirus exposure and HLA in healthy donors. This PCR relied on a set of 60 Vbeta primers and 13 Jbeta primers. Profiled with immunoSEQ multiplex PCR; TCRdb holds only in-frame clones, not every one. This sample carries about 59,000 clones, about 77% of them seen once, and the ten largest clones take almost 7%. The sequenced sample consisted of PBMCs. The receptors originated from a man younger than 45 in good health and CMV-seropositive.

This clone came up a few times. The chain links TRBV19 to TRBJ1-6; TRBD1 agrees at 8 bases. Trimming at V came to 6 bases and at J to 14 bases, leaving 15 bases not matched to a gene. Germline loops: CDR1 LNHDA, CDR2 SQIVND (reference sequence). The CDR3 runs 15 residues. The CDR3 sequence: CASREGTGLRSSLHF. The DNA of the CDR3 is TGTGCCAGTAGAGAAGGGACAGGCCTAAGGTCATCCCTCCACTTT.

This clone was detected a few times. The chain combines TRBV6-5 with TRBJ2-5; 9 nucleotides align to TRBD2. The V gene's germline CDR1 is MNHEY and CDR2 SVGAGI. The V gene end was trimmed by 4 bases and the J gene end by 5 bases; junction bases not matched to a gene: 5. The CDR3 spans 14 residues. CDR3 in amino acids: CASSWTSARETQYF. In DNA form, the CDR3 reads TGTGCCAGCAGTTGGACTAGCGCCCGGGAGACCCAGTACTTC.

The chain links TRBV7-9 to TRBJ2-5, with 8 bases fitting TRBD1. The germline gives CDR1 SEHNR, CDR2 FQNEAQ (reference sequence). V lost 4 bases to trimming and J lost 1 base; unmatched junction nucleotides: 5. The CDR3 sequence is 15 residues long. The CDR3 DNA is TGTGCCAGCAGCTATATTACAGGGGGCCAAGAGACCCAGTACTTC. Encoded protein: CASSYITGGQETQYF.

V and J are TRBV7-9 and TRBJ2-7, with 8 bases fitting TRBD2. Per the germline V gene, CDR1 is SEHNR and CDR2 is FQNEAQ (reference sequence). CDR3 length equals 14 residues. J was trimmed by 5 bases and V by 5 bases; bases with no gene match: 8. CDR3 bases: TGTGCCAGCAGCCCCGGGGGGGGGAAGGACGAGCAGTACTTC. Encoded protein: CASSPGGGKDEQYF.

CDR3 bases: TGTGCCAGCAGTCTCGGGACACCTAGCAATCAGCCCCAGCATTTT. Amino acid sequence: CASSLGTPSNQPQHF. The rearrangement joins TRBV27 to TRBJ1-5, with D possibly TRBD1 on 6 matching bases. CDR1 is MNHEY, CDR2 SMNVEV, per germline (reference sequence). V lost 5 bases and J 0 bases, leaving 11 bases between the germline ends. The CDR3 sequence is 15 residues long.

The chain uses TRBV6-5 and TRBJ2-3, with D hard to call. Trimming shortened V by 0 bases and J by 2 bases, and 9 bases separated the two germline ends. Germline V gene sequence: CDR1 MNHEY, CDR2 SVGAGI. This CDR3 comprises 15 residues. The CDR3 protein is CASSYSFPHTDTQYF. The DNA of the CDR3 is TGTGCCAGCAGTTACTCTTTCCCACACACAGATACGCAGTATTTT.

The V call is TRBV11-1, the J call TRBJ2-2; the match to TRBD1 covers 7 bases. J was trimmed by 4 bases and V by 5 bases; bases with no gene match: 4. The CDR3 runs 14 residues. The germline V gene encodes CDR1 SGHAT and CDR2 FQDESV (reference sequence). The CDR3 is CASSPRTGTGELFF. For the CDR3, the DNA is TGTGCCAGCAGCCCCCGGACAGGCACCGGGGAGCTGTTTTTT.

The J gene is TRBJ1-2, the V gene TRBV11-3, with D tentatively TRBD1 (5 bases). The CDR3 sequence is 13 residues long. Trimming stripped 3 bases from V and 7 bases from J, with 12 bases between. The germline gives CDR1 SGHNT, CDR2 YENEEA. The DNA of the CDR3 is TGTGCCAGCAGCTTGGGAGGGGCGGCTGGCTACACCTTC. Its protein is CASSLGGAAGYTF.

The rearrangement joins TRBV15 to TRBJ1-5, with 7 bases matching TRBD1. J gave up 6 bases and V 0 bases, and 11 bases lay outside the gene matches. The CDR3 has 17 residues. Looked up from germline, CDR1 is LNHNV and CDR2 is YYDKDF (reference sequence). The CDR3, as DNA: TGTGCCACCAGCAGAGATTCTAGGAACAGGGGTGGTCAGCCCCAGCATTTT. Encoded protein: CATSRDSRNRGGQPQHF.

This clone was detected only a few times. The genes are TRBV6-5 and TRBJ1-1, with D possibly being TRBD1 (6 bases). Trimming left V 4 bases short and J 4 bases short, with 10 bases between. CDR1 MNHEY and CDR2 SVGAGI come from the germline V gene. The CDR3 loop spans 13 amino acids. The CDR3 DNA sequence: TGTGCCAGCAGTTTTCAGGGGTCCACTGAAGCTTTCTTT. This translates into CASSFQGSTEAFF.

This clone was observed a few times. DNA for the CDR3: TGTGCCAGCAGCTCACAGGGAGCTGGGGCCAACGTCCTGACTTTC. Encoded protein: CASSSQGAGANVLTF. The rearrangement links TRBV7-2 to TRBJ2-6, with D perhaps TRBD1 (6 bases). The germline V gene has CDR1 SGHTA and CDR2 FQGNSA. This CDR3 spans 15 amino acids. The V and J ends lost 4 bases and 2 bases respectively, with 9 bases between them.

This clone was seen more than once but under ten times. The chain is built from TRBV6-1 and TRBJ1-2; possible D gene TRBD1, 5 bases. This CDR3 spans 16 amino acids. In germline, CDR1 is MNHNS, CDR2 SASEGT. V lost 3 bases, J lost 5 bases, and 19 bases lay in between. The CDR3: CASSDPTGSVRYGYTF. In DNA form, the CDR3 reads TGTGCCAGCAGTGATCCTACAGGATCCGTTCGGTATGGCTACACCTTC.

The chain links TRBV11-2 to TRBJ2-2; D is perhaps TRBD2 (6 bases). The length of the CDR3 is 14 residues. Germline lookup yields CDR1 SGHAT and CDR2 FQNNGV. V gave up 1 base and J gave up 4 bases, with 7 bases separating them. The CDR3 bases are TGTGCCAGCAGCTTAGTGCGGGGCACCGGGGAGCTGTTTTTT. Residues: CASSLVRGTGELFF.

This clone was seen only once. This rearrangement joins TRBV9 to TRBJ1-3; D may be TRBD1 (6 bases). Germline lookup yields CDR1 SGDLS and CDR2 YYNGEE. V was trimmed by 3 bases and J by 0 bases, leaving 10 bases between them. The CDR3 is made up of 15 amino acids. DNA of the CDR3: TGTGCCAGCAGCGCGCGGACAGTCTCTGGAAACACCATATATTTT. Its protein product is CASSARTVSGNTIYF.

This clone was found a few times. This rearrangement joins TRBV6-1 to TRBJ1-5; 11 nucleotides agree with TRBD1. With 10 bases clipped from V and 1 base from J, the junction kept 6 bases outside the gene matches. The CDR3 is 15 residues long. The germline gives CDR1 MNHNS, CDR2 SASEGT. CDR3 sequence: CATRTGGSSNQPQHF. The DNA for the CDR3 is TGTGCCACCAGGACAGGGGGCTCCAGCAATCAGCCCCAGCATTTT.

J is TRBJ2-5 and V is TRBV9; 9 positions match TRBD1. Judging by the DNA end, TRBJ2-7 fits better; the J call may be wrong. CDR3 length: 15 amino acids. Per germline, CDR1 SGDLS and CDR2 YYNGEE. The CDR3 sequence: CASSVGTGAAYEQYF. The CDR3 coding sequence is TGTGCCAGCAGCGTAGGGACAGGGGCCGCCTACGAGCAGTACTTC.